The 10 T cell receptor beta chains below all came from one sample that was sequenced in a study of blood T cell repertoires in COVID-19. Clones were read by immunoSEQ multiplex PCR, and TCRdb kept only the in-frame ones, dropping some. The sample holds roughly 250,000 clones, 80% to 85% seen once. The sequenced sample was peripheral blood. Source of these receptors: an older woman with active or convalescent COVID-19.

Worth noting for this clone: The sample carries other DNA sequences with the same CDR3. V and J are TRBV12-3 or TRBV12-4 and TRBJ2-7; D is undetermined. Trimming pared 3 bases from V and 4 bases from J, leaving 7 bases between. CDR3 length: 12 residues. The CDR3 DNA sequence: TGTGCCAGCAGTTTTGCAGGTTACGAGCAGTACTTC. Translating gives CASSFAGYEQYF.

J is TRBJ2-1 and V is TRBV30, with D perhaps matching TRBD1 (5 bases). Germline lookup yields CDR1 GTSNPN and CDR2 SVGIG (reference sequence). With 0 bases removed from V and 6 bases from J, the gap between germline ends came to 15 bases. CDR3 size: 15 residues. This chain's CDR3 is CAWSVGLVVINEQFF. The DNA of the CDR3 is TGTGCCTGGAGTGTGGGGCTAGTTGTTATCAATGAGCAGTTCTTC.

This sequence joins TRBV5-1 and TRBJ1-6; 10 bases agree with TRBD1. The germline CDR1 and CDR2 sequences are SGHRS and YFSETQ. V lost 2 bases to trimming and J lost 7 bases; unmatched junction nucleotides: 9. This CDR3 is 17 amino acids long. CDR3 DNA: TGCGCCAGCAGCTTTTCGACAGGGGGCGCGGGGAATTCACCCCTCCACTTT. Encoded protein: CASSFSTGGAGNSPLHF.

The chain combines TRBV19 with TRBJ2-5; 8 nucleotides agree with TRBD2. The CDR3 is made up of 15 amino acids. Per germline, CDR1 LNHDA and CDR2 SQIVND (reference sequence). J lost 4 bases, V lost 5 bases, and 9 bases had no gene match. The CDR3 region has the DNA TGTGCCAGTAGTCTCCGCGGGGGGCGGGGAGAGACCCAGTACTTC. This translates into CASSLRGGRGETQYF. The full variable domain, its missing parts supplied by reference TRBV19 and TRBJ2-5, is DGGITQSPKYLFRKEGQNVTLSCEQNLNHDAMYWYRQDPGQGLRLIYYSQIVNDFQKGDIAEGYSVSREKKESFPLTVTSAQKNPTAFYLCASSLRGGRGETQYFGPGTRLLVL.

The chain joins TRBV6-5 to TRBJ1-2; TRBD1 aligns across 9 bases. The CDR3 has 14 amino acids. CDR1 MNHEY and CDR2 SVGAGI come from the germline V gene. After removal of 5 bases from V and 4 bases from J, the junction contained 5 bases not matched to a gene. The CDR3 protein is CASSTGTGTYGYTF. CDR3 nucleotides: TGTGCCAGCAGTACCGGGACAGGGACCTATGGCTACACCTTC.

The chain is built from TRBV4-2 and TRBJ1-2; TRBD1 matches at 7 bases. The CDR3 has 16 residues. V was pared by 1 base and J by 0 bases, with 5 bases of the junction left unmatched. The germline CDR1 and CDR2 sequences are LGHNA and YNFKEQ. The CDR3 spells CASSQGGQQTNYGYTF. CDR3 nucleotide sequence: TGTGCCAGCAGCCAAGGGGGACAGCAAACTAACTATGGCTACACCTTC.

To note about this clone: The same CDR3 also results from other DNA sequences found in this sample. The genes are TRBV6-1 and TRBJ1-2; D not certain. This CDR3 contains 14 residues. Trimming took off 1 base at V and 3 bases at J, with 9 bases between the two ends. CDR1 is MNHNS and CDR2 is SASEGT in the germline V gene. This CDR3 is CASSEDREDYGYTF. CDR3 nucleotide sequence: TGTGCCAGCAGTGAAGATCGGGAGGACTATGGCTACACCTTC.

The rearrangement uses TRBV11-1 and TRBJ1-1; D may be TRBD1 (6 bases). The CDR3 covers 14 residues. Per germline, CDR1 SGHAT and CDR2 FQDESV (reference sequence). Trimming removed 5 bases at V and 3 bases at J, with 13 bases between. The CDR3 nucleotides are TGTGCCAGCAGCCTCAGGGGTCGGGACACTGAAGCTTTCTTT. This codes for CASSLRGRDTEAFF.

A single count supports this clone. Different DNA sequences within this sample yield the same CDR3. This chain uses TRBV27 with TRBJ2-7, with 7 bases that match TRBD1. Germline lookup yields CDR1 MNHEY and CDR2 SMNVEV (reference sequence). The CDR3 runs to 13 residues. The V and J ends lost 3 bases and 4 bases, in that order; junction bases with no gene match: 3. The CDR3: CASSFNRGYEQYF. CDR3 coding DNA: TGTGCCAGCAGTTTCAACAGGGGTTACGAGCAGTACTTC.

This chain uses TRBV6-6 with TRBJ1-1, with D possibly matching TRBD1 (5 bases). This CDR3 contains 15 residues. In germline, CDR1 is MNHNY, CDR2 SVGAGI (reference sequence). The ends were cut back, 2 bases at V and 4 bases at J, with 14 bases in the middle. For the CDR3, the DNA is TGTGCCAGCAGTTACCCTAGGGGTTTAGGCACTGAAGCTTTCTTT. Translation: CASSYPRGLGTEAFF.